The 10 T cell receptor beta chains below were found in one sample sequenced in a study of glioma-infiltrating T cells after dendritic cell vaccination. Time point of the sample: after dendritic cell vaccination, including at tumor progression/relapse. The assay was immunoSEQ multiplex PCR, and TCRdb's table has in-frame clones only and misses some. The profile shows tens of thousands of clones, 70% to 90% of them singletons. The starting material was blood, obtained after dendritic cell vaccination. These receptors were collected from a human donor with glioblastoma.

The J gene is TRBJ2-2, the V gene TRBV25-1; 11 bases match TRBD2. This CDR3 has 17 residues. V lost 7 bases to trimming and J lost 5 bases; unmatched junction nucleotides: 12. The germline V gene encodes CDR1 MGHDK and CDR2 SYGVNS. The chain's CDR3 is CASNKAGLAGGTGELFF. In nucleotides, the CDR3 is TGTGCCAGCAACAAAGCTGGGCTAGCGGGAGGTACCGGGGAGCTGTTTTTT.

On this clone: This same CDR3 is encoded by further DNA sequences in the sample. The chain joins TRBV6-5 to TRBJ2-7; maybe TRBD2 (5 bases). V was cut by 2 bases and J by 1 base, with 6 bases left in between. Germline CDR1 MNHEY, CDR2 SVGAGI. The CDR3 is 13 residues long. Here the CDR3 reads CASSYGGSYEQYF. CDR3 nucleotide sequence: TGTGCCAGCAGTTACGGCGGGTCCTACGAGCAGTACTTC.

The V call is TRBV15, the J call TRBJ2-7; 8 nucleotides agree with TRBD2. V dropped 3 bases and J dropped 3; count of bases not matched to a gene: 1. Per germline, CDR1 LNHNV and CDR2 YYDKDF (reference sequence). This CDR3 is built from 13 residues. The DNA for the CDR3 is TGTGCCACCAGCAGGGGACTAGGCTACGAGCAGTACTTC. Its protein product is CATSRGLGYEQYF. The whole variable domain, filled in from reference TRBV15 and TRBJ2-7, reads DAMVIQNPRYQVTQFGKPVTLSCSQTLNHNVMYWYQQKSSQAPKLLFHYYDKDFNNEADTPDNFQSRRPNTSFCFLDIRSPGLGDTAMYLCATSRGLGYEQYFGPGTRLTVT.

V and J are TRBV6-1 and TRBJ2-1, with 10 bases fitting TRBD2. V lost 0 bases and J lost 0; bases outside the gene matches: 5. This CDR3 has 18 amino acids. Germline V CDR1 and CDR2: MNHNS, SASEGT. In DNA form, the CDR3 reads TGTGCCAGCAGTGAAGCGCGTCTAGCGGGGGTCTCCTACAATGAGCAGTTCTTC. As protein: CASSEARLAGVSYNEQFF.

The rearrangement joins TRBV19 to TRBJ1-1, with D possibly TRBD1 on 5 matching bases. Trimming took off 6 bases at V and 0 bases at J, with 20 bases between the two ends. The CDR3 is 17 amino acids. The V gene's germline CDR1 is LNHDA and CDR2 SQIVND (reference sequence). In nucleotides, the CDR3 is TGTGCCAGTAGCACCTGGGGAGGAGGGGAGGTGAACACTGAAGCTTTCTTT. This codes for CASSTWGGGEVNTEAFF.

This chain joins TRBV7-2 and TRBJ2-7, with 9 bases lining up with TRBD2. CDR3 size: 16 residues. The junction had 9 bases not matched to a gene; V was cut back by 4 bases and J by 2 bases. Germline CDR1 reads SGHTA; CDR2 reads FQGNSA. Written as DNA, the CDR3 is TGTGCCAGCAGCTACCCTCGACTAGCGGAGGCCTACGAGCAGTACTTC. Its protein is CASSYPRLAEAYEQYF.

The J gene is TRBJ1-2, the V gene TRBV29-1; weak D call: TRBD1 (6 bases). Germline V CDR1 and CDR2: SQVTM, ANQGSEA. This CDR3 comprises 13 residues. Deletions cut 5 bases from V and 7 bases from J, with 17 bases between. The CDR3 is CSVRPPGGSGYTF. The CDR3 region has the DNA TGCAGCGTTAGACCTCCGGGGGGCTCTGGCTACACCTTC.

The V call is TRBV21-1, the J call TRBJ2-4; TRBD1, as called in the table, went unchecked against the DNA. TRBV21-1 is labeled a pseudogene. The CDR3 has 15 residues. The CDR3 bases are TGTGCCAGCAGCAAAAGAACAGGGTGGAAAGACATTCAGTACTTC. Amino acids: CASSKRTGWKDIQYF.

This chain links TRBV28 with TRBJ2-7; 8 bases match TRBD2. The CDR3 is 14 residues long. The ends lost 3 bases at V and 6 bases at J; junction bases unmatched: 7. CDR1 is MDHEN, CDR2 SYDVKM, per germline. DNA of the CDR3: TGTGCCAGCAGTTTTGCCGGGAGGGCCTCCGAGCAGTACTTC. This translates into CASSFAGRASEQYF.

The chain combines TRBV10-3 with TRBJ2-7; 7 bases map to TRBD1. The CDR3 loop spans 11 amino acids. V shed 6 bases, J shed 6 bases, and the junction held 2 bases outside the gene matches. Germline CDR1 reads ENHRY; CDR2 reads SYGVKD. The CDR3 region is CAISDRAEQYF. CDR3 coding DNA: TGTGCCATCAGCGACAGGGCCGAGCAGTACTTC.